This TCR beta chain was sequenced in a study of cytomegalovirus exposure and HLA in healthy donors. To note about this clone: Its target is unknown.

Primers: 60 Vbeta forward and 13 Jbeta reverse. Produced via immunoSEQ multiplex PCR; TCRdb's table is partial and in-frame only. This table has more than 150,000 clones, more than 70% appearing once. Study-wide findings and caveats: Across all donors, roughly uniform sequencing depth was an assumption of the presence/absence analyses. The availability of immune exposure information extended only to CMV serostatus. TCR beta V- and J-gene trimming, according to a later analysis, was linked to a missense DCLRE1C variant.

This CDR3 region has 14 residues. The ends lost 5 bases at V and 2 bases at J; junction bases unmatched: 6. CDR1 and CDR2 from the germline V gene are MNHEY and SVGAGI. This chain connects TRBV6-5 to TRBJ2-7, with 7 bases matching TRBD1. The TCR comes from a boy aged 2 to 9 in good health and CMV-seronegative. Source material: PBMCs. The CDR3 region is CASSTDRDTYEQYF. The CDR3 DNA follows: TGTGCCAGCAGTACCGACAGGGATACCTACGAGCAGTACTTC.